This record looks at one T cell receptor (beta chain) sequence and its context. The data were obtained in a study of T cell responses to AZD1222 COVID-19 vaccine. The method was immunoSEQ multiplex PCR; TCRdb's version includes in-frame clones alone and lacks a portion of them. The sample yields 100,000 to 150,000 clones, about nine tenths seen once. This CDR3 comprises 13 residues. The germline V gene encodes CDR1 LGHDT and CDR2 YNNKEL (reference sequence). V lost 3 bases and J lost 8, with 13 bases in between. This clonotype was sampled from an adult in good health. This rearrangement joins TRBV3-1 (or the pseudogene TRBV3-2) to TRBJ1-2; D is perhaps TRBD1 (5 bases). Sequenced here: peripheral blood, sampled on day 0 of MenACWY control vaccination. CDR3 loop: CASSQGIGGGYTF. The CDR3 DNA reads TGTGCCAGCAGCCAGGGGATTGGGGGAGGCTACACCTTC.